This TCR beta chain was obtained from a study of CD8 T cells in ankylosing spondylitis. The study, taken as a whole, reports: Some of these motif variants have turned up before, in reports on reactive arthritis synovial fluid and blood. Clones linked to disease, bearing a CD8+ phenotype, were relatively rare in peripheral blood. Matched ankylosing spondylitis synovial fluid reportedly contained a significantly enriched population of disease-linked clones. Characteristic, it appeared, of ankylosing spondylitis blood was a TCR beta motif of roughly 8 highly homologous variants.

As the method for making TCR beta libraries, quantitative 5'-RACE with molecular barcodes was used. MiXCR, run by TCRdb on the 5' RACE reads, gives a single entry per CDR3 protein. The repertoire includes around 430,000 distinct CDR3 sequences, 17% of them detected once, and around 0.92% sits in the top ten. The germline gives CDR1 DFQATT, CDR2 SNEGSKA (reference sequence). V lost 0 bases and J 2 bases, leaving 10 bases between the germline ends. This CDR3 is 14 amino acids long. Concerning this clonotype itself: Antigen unknown.

The sequencing sample was made of blood, either unsorted or a sorted T cell fraction (not recorded which). The rearrangement uses TRBV20-1 and TRBJ2-5; weak D call: TRBD2 (6 bases). The TCR sequence derives from a male donor with ankylosing spondylitis. CDR3 sequence (DNA): TGCAGTGCTAGAGATCTTAGCGGTCAAGAGACCCAGTACTTC. It translates to CSARDLSGQETQYF.